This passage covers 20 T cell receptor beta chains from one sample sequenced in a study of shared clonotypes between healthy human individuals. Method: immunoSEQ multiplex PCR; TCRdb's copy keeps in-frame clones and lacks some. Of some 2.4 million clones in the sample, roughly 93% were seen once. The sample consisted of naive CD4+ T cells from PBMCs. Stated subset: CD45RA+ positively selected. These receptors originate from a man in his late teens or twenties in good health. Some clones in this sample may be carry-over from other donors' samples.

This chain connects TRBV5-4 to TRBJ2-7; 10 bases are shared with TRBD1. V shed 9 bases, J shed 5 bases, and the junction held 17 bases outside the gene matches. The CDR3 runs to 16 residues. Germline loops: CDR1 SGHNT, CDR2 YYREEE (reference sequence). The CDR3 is CATSTGGDRGRNEQYF. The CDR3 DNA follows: TGTGCCACCTCAACGGGAGGCGACAGGGGGCGGAACGAGCAGTACTTC.

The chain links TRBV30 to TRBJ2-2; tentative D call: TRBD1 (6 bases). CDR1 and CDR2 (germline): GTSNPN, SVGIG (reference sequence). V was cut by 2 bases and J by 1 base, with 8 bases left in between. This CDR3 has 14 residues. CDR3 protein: CAWSQGQNTGELFF. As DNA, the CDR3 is TGTGCCTGGAGTCAGGGACAGAACACCGGGGAGCTGTTTTTT.

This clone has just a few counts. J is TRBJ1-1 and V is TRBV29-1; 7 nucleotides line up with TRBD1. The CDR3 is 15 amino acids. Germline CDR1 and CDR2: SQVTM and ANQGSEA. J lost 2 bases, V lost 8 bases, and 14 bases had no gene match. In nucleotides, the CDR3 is TGCAGCTTTATAAGACAGGGACTACCTAACACTGAAGCTTTCTTT. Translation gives CSFIRQGLPNTEAFF. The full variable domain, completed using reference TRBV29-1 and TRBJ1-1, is SAVISQKPSRDICQRGTSLTIQCQVDSQVTMMFWYRQQPGQSLTLIATANQGSEATYESGFVIDKFPISRPNLTFSTLTVSNMSPEDSSIYLCSFIRQGLPNTEAFFGQGTRLTVV.

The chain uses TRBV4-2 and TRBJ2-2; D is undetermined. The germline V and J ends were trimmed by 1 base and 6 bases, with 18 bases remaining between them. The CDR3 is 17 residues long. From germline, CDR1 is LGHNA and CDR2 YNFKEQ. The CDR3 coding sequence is TGTGCCAGCAGCCAAGCGAAGAGTTTTGGGGAACCCGGGGAGCTGTTTTTT. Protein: CASSQAKSFGEPGELFF.

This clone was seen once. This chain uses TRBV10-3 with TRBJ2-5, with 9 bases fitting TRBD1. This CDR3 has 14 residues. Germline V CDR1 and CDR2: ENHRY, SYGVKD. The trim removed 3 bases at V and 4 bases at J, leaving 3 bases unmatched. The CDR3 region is CAISDTGGGETQYF. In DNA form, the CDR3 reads TGTGCCATCAGTGATACAGGGGGCGGAGAGACCCAGTACTTC.

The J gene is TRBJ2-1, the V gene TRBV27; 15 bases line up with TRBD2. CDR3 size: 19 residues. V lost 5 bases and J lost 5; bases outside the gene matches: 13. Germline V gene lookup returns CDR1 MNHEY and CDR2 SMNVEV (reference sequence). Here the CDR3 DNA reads TGTGCCAGCAGTCCGGGACTAGCGGGAGGCCTTAGGATTCACAATGAGCAGTTCTTC. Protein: CASSPGLAGGLRIHNEQFF.

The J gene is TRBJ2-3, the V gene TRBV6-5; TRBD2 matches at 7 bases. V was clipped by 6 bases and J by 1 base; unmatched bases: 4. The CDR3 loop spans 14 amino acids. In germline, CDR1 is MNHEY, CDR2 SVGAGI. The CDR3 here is CASRRDYGTDTQYF. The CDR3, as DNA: TGTGCCAGCAGGCGGGACTATGGCACAGATACGCAGTATTTT.

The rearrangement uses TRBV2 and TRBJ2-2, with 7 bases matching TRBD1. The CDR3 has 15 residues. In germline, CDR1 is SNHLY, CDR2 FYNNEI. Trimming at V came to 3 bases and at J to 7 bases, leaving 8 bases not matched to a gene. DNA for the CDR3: TGTGCCAGCAGTGAGAGACAGGGTAAAGGCGGGGAGCTGTTTTTT. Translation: CASSERQGKGGELFF.

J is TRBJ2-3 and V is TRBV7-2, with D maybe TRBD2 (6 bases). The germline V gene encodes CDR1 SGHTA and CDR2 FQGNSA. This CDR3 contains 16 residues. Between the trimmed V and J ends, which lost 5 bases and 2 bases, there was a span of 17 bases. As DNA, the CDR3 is TGTGCCAGCAGCCGACTAGGGCCGAGACCCACAGATACGCAGTATTTT. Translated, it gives CASSRLGPRPTDTQYF.

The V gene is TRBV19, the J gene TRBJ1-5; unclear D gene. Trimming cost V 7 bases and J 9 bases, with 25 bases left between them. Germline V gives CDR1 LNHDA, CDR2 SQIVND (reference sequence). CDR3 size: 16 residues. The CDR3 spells CASTAWGDNRPRPQHF. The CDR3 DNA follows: TGTGCCAGTACCGCCTGGGGAGACAACAGACCGCGGCCCCAGCATTTT.

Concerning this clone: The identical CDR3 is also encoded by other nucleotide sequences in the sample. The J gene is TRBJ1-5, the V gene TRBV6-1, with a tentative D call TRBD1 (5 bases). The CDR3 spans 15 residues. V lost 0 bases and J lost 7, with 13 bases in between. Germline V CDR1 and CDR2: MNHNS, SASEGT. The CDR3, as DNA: TGTGCCAGCAGTGAAGCATGGGGCGCCGGACAGCCCCAGCATTTT. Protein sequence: CASSEAWGAGQPQHF.

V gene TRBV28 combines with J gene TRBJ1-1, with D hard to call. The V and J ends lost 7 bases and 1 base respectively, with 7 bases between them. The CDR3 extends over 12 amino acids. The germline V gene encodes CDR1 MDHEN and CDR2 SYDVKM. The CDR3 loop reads CASTGPNTEAFF. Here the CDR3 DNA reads TGTGCCAGCACCGGCCCGAACACTGAAGCTTTCTTT.

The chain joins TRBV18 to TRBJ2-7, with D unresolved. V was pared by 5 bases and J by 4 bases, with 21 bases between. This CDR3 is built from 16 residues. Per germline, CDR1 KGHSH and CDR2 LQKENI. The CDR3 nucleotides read TGTGCCAGCTCAAAATCCATTTCATCTCAAGAATACGAGCAGTACTTC. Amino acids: CASSKSISSQEYEQYF.

In nucleotides, the CDR3 is TGTGCCAACGAGGACGGGAACACTGAAGCTTTCTTT. Its translation: CANEDGNTEAFF. The chain couples TRBV7-9 to TRBJ1-1; D is unclear. The length of the CDR3 is 12 residues. V dropped 10 bases and J dropped 1 base, with 10 bases sitting between them. Germline CDR1 reads SEHNR; CDR2 reads FQNEAQ (reference sequence).

The CDR3 loop is CASSNRGRTYSYEQYF. CDR3 coding DNA: TGTGCCAGCAGCAACAGGGGGCGAACCTACTCCTACGAGCAGTACTTC. The chain uses TRBV11-2 and TRBJ2-7, with 9 bases that match TRBD1. CDR1 and CDR2 (germline): SGHAT, FQNNGV. The CDR3 has 16 amino acids. Trimming cost V 5 bases and J 0 bases; bases outside gene matches: 8.

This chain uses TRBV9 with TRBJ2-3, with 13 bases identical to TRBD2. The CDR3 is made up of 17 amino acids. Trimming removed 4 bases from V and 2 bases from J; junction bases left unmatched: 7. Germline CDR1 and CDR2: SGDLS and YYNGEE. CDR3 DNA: TGTGCCAGCAGCCCGCGGACTAGCGGGAGAAACACAGATACGCAGTATTTT. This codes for CASSPRTSGRNTDTQYF.

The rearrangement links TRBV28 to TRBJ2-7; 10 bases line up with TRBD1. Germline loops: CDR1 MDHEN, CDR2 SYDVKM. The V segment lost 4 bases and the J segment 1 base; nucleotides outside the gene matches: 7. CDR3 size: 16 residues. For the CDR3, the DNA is TGTGCCAGCAGTTCCCCCGGGGACAGGGGTTCCTACGAGCAGTACTTC. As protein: CASSSPGDRGSYEQYF.

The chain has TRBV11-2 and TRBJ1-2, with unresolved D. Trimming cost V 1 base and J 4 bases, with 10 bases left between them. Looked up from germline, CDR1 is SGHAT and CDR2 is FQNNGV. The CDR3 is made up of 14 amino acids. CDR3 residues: CASSLVSEGYGYTF. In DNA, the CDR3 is TGTGCCAGCAGCTTAGTGTCGGAGGGCTATGGCTACACCTTC. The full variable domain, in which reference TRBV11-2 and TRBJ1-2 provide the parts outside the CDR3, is EAGVAQSPRYKIIEKRQSVAFWCNPISGHATLYWYQQILGQGPKLLIQFQNNGVVDDSQLPKDRFSAERLKGVDSTLKIQPAKLEDSAVYLCASSLVSEGYGYTFGSGTRLTVV.

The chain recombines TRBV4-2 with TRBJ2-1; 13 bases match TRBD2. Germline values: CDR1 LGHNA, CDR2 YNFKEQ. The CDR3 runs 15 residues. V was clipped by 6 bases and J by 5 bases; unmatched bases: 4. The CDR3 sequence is CASRLAGGPHNEQFF. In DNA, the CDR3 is TGTGCCAGCAGACTAGCGGGAGGGCCACACAATGAGCAGTTCTTC.

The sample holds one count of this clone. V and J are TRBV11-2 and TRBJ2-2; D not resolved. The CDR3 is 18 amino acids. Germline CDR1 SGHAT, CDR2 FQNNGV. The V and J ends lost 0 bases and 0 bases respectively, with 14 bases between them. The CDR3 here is CASSLDRRTRSNTGELFF. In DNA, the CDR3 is TGTGCCAGCAGCTTAGATCGTCGGACCCGATCGAACACCGGGGAGCTGTTTTTT.